This TCR beta chain was captured by sequencing in a study of shared clonotypes between healthy human individuals (dated by TCRdb to the early 2020s). For context, the study as a whole: A couple of women and a few men aged 18 to 49 years were included in the cohort. Blood TCR repertoires of a handful of healthy adults were deeply sequenced to estimate repertoire size and the extent of clonotype sharing between individuals. To increase sequencing depth and limit assay-specific biases, TCR repertoire library preparation and sequencing were carried out by different laboratories using diverse techniques. Per donor, leukapheresis produced somewhere between about 0.94 and 9 billion PBMCs. For each donor, three plates each were used for CD4 naive and CD4 memory, two plates were used for CD8 naive, and one plate was used for CD8 memory. The full study reports these points: Incomplete sequencing was indicated by rarefaction of sorted-subset datasets, despite the large sequencing depth. Because the study included only a small number of donors, the genetic and exposure-history diversity represented was limited. Sampling was restricted to blood, and TCR repertoires in tissues likely differ from the TCR repertoires found in blood. Across a handful of donors, approximately 4.9% of naive CD4, 3% to 4% of naive CD8, roughly 2.3% of memory CD4, and approximately 0.4% of memory CD8 clonotypes were shared. Pairwise subsampling led to the expectation that sequencing depth would affect the degree of clonotype sharing among donors. Estimated clonotype richness was generally larger for naive than for memory subsets. Clonotypes shared by all four sorted-subset donors showed higher generation probabilities than non-shared clonotypes.

Its CDR3 holds 14 amino acids, cysteine through phenylalanine. Here the CDR3 DNA is all that survives: 42 bases in frame from base 1. Per the germline V gene, SGDLS is the CDR1 and YYNGEE is the CDR2. The junction carries 12 bases between V and J, which are trimmed by 5 bases and 1 base respectively. The donors were healthy, HIV-negative adults who had no recently reported acute infections or vaccinations. Every donor was a Caucasian adult residing in Nashville, Tennessee, USA. CD4+ T cells were enriched by magnetic negative selection; naive cells were then positively selected on CD45RA, and the negative fraction formed the memory subset. Blood was collected by leukapheresis, and PBMCs were isolated by Ficoll-Histopaque density gradient centrifugation and then cryopreserved in liquid nitrogen vapor phase. Analytical flow cytometry was used to check the purity and quantity of every magnetically sorted T cell population. Genomic DNA was isolated from every sorted fraction and measured by UV absorbance on a Nanodrop 2000c.

With respect to this clone: Its antigen specificity is not known. Base quality data are lacking; no much larger clone is found one base away.

Using the deep immunoSEQ assay, multiplex PCR amplified TCR CDR3 regions from genomic DNA. Genomic DNA extracted from each cell subset was distributed evenly over all wells of several immunoSEQ 96-well plates, and each plate served as one replicate. For sorted subsets, about 200 ng genomic DNA, equal to 30,000 to 35,000 T cell genomes, was loaded into each replicate PCR. The purified libraries were quantified using a Qubit 3.0 fluorometer, sized with a Bioanalyzer 2100, and then quantified again using the KAPA Library Quantification kit. A separate single-read 150-cycle Illumina NextSeq 550 flow cell was used to sequence each immunoSEQ 96-well plate. In the source study's methods: Because the immunoSEQ output held only junctional sequences and lacked quality scores, the filtering could not match the filtering applied to full-length reads. To assign V/J genes and CDR3, sequences were annotated using PyIR, a Python wrapper for IgBLAST v1.9, with IMGT germline references. Reads were removed for weak V/J assignments (E-value above 1e-6), missing CDR3, stop codons, out-of-frame junctions, or ambiguous translated residues. V3J clonotypes were defined as sequences sharing an identical inferred V gene, J gene, and CDR3 amino acid sequence. Percentage overlap between repertoires was computed as shared unique clonotypes divided by the size of the smaller repertoire. Three approaches were used to assess repertoire richness: RTK rarefaction, the Chao1 estimator, and Recon v2.1 estimates of unobserved clonotypes. OLGA was used to compute generation probabilities for all TCRbeta clonotypes that the gDNA method yielded from a few donors. Imported from immuneACCESS, the table was reduced by TCRdb to in-frame sequences with V and J called. These copies leave out some clones; in studies compared against another copy, an unresolved V gene accounts for under half, and the cause of the remainder is not known. V, J and clone size were drawn from that table, and D and trimming were deduced from the DNA. In this sample the table shows 2 million to 2.5 million clones, approximately 94% of which occur a single time. The top ten hold roughly 0.13% of the sample.

This receptor was obtained from a man between 18 and 29 years old in good health. Recombination linked TRBV9 to TRBJ2-5, with TRBD2 perhaps the D gene, on 6 matching bases. Input material: naive CD4+ T cells sorted from blood. According to the study, the label for this sample's cell subset or site signals: CD45RA+ positively selected. The nucleotides read TGTGCCAGCAGTCCCGGGAGCCTCCAAGAGACCCAGTACTTC. Translated, it gives CASSPGSLQETQYF.